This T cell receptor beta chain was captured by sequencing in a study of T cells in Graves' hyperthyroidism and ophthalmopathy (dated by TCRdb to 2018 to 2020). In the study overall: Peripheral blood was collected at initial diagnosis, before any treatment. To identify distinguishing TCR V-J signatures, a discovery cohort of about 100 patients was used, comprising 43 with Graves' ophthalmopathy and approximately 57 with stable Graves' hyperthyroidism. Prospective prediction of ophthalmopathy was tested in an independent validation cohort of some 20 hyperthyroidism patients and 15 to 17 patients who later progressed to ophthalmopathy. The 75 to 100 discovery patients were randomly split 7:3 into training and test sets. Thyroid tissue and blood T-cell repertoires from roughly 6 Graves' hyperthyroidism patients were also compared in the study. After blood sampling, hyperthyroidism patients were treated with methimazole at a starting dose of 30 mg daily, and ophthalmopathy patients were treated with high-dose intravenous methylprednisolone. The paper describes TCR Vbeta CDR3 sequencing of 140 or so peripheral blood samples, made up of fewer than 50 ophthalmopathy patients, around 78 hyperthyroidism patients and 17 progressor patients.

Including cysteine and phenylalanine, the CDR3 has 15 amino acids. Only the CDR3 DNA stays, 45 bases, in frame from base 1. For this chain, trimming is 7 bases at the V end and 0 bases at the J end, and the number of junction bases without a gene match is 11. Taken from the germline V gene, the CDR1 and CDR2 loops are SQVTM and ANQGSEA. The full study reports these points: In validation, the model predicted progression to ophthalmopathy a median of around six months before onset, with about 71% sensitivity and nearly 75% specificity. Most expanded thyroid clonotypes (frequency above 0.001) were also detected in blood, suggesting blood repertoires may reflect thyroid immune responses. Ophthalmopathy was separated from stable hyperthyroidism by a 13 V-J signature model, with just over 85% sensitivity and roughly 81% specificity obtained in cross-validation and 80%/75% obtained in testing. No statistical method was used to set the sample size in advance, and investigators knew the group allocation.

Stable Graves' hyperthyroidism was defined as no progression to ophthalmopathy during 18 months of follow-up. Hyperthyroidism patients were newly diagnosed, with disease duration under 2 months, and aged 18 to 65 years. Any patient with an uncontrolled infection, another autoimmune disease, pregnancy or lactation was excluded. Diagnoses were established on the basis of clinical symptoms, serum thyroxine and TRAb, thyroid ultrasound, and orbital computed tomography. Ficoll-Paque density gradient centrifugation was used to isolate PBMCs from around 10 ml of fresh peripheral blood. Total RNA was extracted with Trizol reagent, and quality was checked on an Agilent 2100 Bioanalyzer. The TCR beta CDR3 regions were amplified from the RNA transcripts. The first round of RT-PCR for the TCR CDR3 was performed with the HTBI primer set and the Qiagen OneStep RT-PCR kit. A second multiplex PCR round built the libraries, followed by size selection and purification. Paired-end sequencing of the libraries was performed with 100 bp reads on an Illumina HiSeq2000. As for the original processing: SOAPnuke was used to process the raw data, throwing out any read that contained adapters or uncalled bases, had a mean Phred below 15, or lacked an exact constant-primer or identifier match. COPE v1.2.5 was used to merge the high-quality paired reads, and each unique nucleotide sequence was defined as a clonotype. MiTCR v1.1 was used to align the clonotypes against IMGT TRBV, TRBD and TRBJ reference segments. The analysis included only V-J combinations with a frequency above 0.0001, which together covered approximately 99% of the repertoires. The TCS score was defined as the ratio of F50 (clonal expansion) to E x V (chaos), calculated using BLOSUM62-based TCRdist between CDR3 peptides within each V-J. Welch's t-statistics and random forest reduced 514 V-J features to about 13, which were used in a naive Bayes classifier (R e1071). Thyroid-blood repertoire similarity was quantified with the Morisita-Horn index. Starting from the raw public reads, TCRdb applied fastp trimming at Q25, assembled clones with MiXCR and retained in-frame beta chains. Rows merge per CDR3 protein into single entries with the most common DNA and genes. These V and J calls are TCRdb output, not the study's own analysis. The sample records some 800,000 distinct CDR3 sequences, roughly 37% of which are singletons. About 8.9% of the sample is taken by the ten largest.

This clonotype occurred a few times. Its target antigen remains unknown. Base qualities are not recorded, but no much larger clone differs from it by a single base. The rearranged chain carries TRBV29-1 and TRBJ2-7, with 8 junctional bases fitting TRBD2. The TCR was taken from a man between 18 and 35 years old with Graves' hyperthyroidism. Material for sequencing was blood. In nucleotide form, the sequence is TGCAGCGCGGTAGGGGTAGCGGGATACTCCTACGAGCAGTACTTC. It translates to CSAVGVAGYSYEQYF.